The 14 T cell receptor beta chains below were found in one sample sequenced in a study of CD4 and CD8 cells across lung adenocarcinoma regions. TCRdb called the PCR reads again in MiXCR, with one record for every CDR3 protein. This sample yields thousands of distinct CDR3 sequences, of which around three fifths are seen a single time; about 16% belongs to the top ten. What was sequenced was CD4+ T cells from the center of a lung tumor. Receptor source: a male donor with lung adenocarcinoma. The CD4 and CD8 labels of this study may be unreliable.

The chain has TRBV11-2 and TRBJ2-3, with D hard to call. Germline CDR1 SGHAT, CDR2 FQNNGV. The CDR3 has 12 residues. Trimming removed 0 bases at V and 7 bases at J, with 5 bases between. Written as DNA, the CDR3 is TGTGCCAGCAGCTTAGATCGGAATACGCAGTATTTT. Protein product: CASSLDRNTQYF. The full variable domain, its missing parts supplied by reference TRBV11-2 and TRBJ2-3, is EAGVAQSPRYKIIEKRQSVAFWCNPISGHATLYWYQQILGQGPKLLIQFQNNGVVDDSQLPKDRFSAERLKGVDSTLKIQPAKLEDSAVYLCASSLDRNTQYFGPGTRLTVL.

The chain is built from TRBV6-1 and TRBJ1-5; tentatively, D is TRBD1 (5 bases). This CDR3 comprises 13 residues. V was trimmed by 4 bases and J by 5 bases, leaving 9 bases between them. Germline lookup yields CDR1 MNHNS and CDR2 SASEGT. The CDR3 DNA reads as TGTGCCAGCAGTGGACAGTCTGATCAGCCCCAGCATTTT. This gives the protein CASSGQSDQPQHF.

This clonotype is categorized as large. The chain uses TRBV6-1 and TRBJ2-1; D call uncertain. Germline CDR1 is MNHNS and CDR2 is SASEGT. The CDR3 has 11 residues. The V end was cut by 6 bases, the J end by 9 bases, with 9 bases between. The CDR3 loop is CASRLYSEQFF. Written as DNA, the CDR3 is TGTGCCAGCAGACTTTATAGTGAGCAGTTCTTC.

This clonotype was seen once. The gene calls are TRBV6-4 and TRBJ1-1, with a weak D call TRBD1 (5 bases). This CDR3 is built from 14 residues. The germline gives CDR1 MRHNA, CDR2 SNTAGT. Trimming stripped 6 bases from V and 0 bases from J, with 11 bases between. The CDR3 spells CASSPGGVNTEAFF. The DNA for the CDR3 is TGTGCCAGCAGCCCGGGAGGGGTGAACACTGAAGCTTTCTTT.

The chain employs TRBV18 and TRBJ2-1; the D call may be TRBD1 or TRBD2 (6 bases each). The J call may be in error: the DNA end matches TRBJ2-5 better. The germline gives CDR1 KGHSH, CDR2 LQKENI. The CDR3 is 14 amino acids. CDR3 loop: CAASGGCDQKTQYF. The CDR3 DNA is TGTGCCGCGTCCGGGGGCTGTGACCAAAAAACCCAGTACTTC.

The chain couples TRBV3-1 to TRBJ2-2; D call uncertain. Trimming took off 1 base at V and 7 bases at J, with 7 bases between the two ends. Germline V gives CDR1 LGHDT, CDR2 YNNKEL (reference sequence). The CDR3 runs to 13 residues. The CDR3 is CASSQGRFGELFF. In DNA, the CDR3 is TGTGCCAGCAGCCAAGGACGATTCGGGGAGCTGTTTTTT.

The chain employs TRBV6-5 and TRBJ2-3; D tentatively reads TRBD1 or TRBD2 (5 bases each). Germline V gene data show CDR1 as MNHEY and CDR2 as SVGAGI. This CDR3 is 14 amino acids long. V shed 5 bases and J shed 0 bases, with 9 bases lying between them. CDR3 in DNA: TGTGCCAGCAGTCACCGGGACAGCACAGATACGCAGTATTTT. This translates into CASSHRDSTDTQYF.

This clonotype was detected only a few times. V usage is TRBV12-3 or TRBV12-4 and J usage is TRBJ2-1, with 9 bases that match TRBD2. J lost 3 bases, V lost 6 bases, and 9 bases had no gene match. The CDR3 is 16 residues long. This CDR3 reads CASSPRGGGVYNEQFF. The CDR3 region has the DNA TGTGCCAGCAGCCCCCGGGGCGGGGGGGTCTACAATGAGCAGTTCTTC.

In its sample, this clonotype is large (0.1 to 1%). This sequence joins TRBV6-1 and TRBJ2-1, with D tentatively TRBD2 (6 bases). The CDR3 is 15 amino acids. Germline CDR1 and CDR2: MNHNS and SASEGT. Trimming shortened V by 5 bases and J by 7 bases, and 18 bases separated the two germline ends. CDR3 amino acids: CASSRREFEKNEQFF. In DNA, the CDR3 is TGTGCCAGCAGTAGGAGGGAGTTCGAGAAAAATGAGCAGTTCTTC.

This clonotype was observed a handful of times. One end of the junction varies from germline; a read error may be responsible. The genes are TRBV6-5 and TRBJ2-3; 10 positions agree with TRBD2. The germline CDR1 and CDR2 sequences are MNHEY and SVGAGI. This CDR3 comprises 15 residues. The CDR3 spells CASRYRTSGTDTQYF. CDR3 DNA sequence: TGTGCCAGCAGATACCGGACTAGCGGCACAGATACGCAATATTTT.

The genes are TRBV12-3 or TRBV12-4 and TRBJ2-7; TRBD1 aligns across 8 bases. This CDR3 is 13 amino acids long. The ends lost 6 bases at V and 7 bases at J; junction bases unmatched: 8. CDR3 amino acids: CASRPGQESEQYF. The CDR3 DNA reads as TGTGCCAGCAGGCCGGGACAGGAGAGTGAGCAGTACTTC.

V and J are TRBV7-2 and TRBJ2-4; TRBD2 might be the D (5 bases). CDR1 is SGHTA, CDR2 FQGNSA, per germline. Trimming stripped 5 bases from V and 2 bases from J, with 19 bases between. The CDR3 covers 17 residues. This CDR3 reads CASSLDYTVATKNIQYF. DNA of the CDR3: TGTGCCAGCAGCCTTGACTACACCGTGGCAACCAAAAACATTCAGTACTTC. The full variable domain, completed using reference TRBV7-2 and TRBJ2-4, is GAGVSQSPSNKVTEKGKDVELRCDPISGHTALYWYRQSLGQGLEFLIYFQGNSAPDKSGLPSDRFSAERTGGSVSTLTIQRTQQEDSAVYLCASSLDYTVATKNIQYFGAGTRLSVL.

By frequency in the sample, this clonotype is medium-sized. The DNA of the CDR3 is TGTGCCAGCAAAAACACGGCGGGAGGGGGAGAGACCCAGTACTTC. Translating it yields CASKNTAGGGETQYF. V gene TRBV6-1 combines with J gene TRBJ2-1, with 9 bases fitting TRBD2. The end of the DNA fits TRBJ2-5 better, so the J call may be wrong. The germline gives CDR1 MNHNS, CDR2 SASEGT. This CDR3 contains 15 residues.

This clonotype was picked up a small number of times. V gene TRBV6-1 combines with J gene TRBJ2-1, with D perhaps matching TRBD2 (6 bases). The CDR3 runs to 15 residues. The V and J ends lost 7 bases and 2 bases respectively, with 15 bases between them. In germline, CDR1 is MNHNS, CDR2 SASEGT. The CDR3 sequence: CASTPPGEAYNEQFF. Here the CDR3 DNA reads TGTGCCAGCACCCCCCCGGGGGAGGCCTACAATGAGCAGTTCTTC.